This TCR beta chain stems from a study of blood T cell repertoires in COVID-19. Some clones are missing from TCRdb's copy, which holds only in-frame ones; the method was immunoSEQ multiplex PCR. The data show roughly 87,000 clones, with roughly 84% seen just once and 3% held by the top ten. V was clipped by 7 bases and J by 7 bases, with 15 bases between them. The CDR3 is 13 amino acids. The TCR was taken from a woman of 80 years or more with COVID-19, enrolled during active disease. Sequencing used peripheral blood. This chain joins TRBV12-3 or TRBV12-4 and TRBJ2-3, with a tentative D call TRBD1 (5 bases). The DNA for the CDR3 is TGTGCCAGCAATAAAGAATGGGGCTATACGCAGTATTTT. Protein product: CASNKEWGYTQYF.